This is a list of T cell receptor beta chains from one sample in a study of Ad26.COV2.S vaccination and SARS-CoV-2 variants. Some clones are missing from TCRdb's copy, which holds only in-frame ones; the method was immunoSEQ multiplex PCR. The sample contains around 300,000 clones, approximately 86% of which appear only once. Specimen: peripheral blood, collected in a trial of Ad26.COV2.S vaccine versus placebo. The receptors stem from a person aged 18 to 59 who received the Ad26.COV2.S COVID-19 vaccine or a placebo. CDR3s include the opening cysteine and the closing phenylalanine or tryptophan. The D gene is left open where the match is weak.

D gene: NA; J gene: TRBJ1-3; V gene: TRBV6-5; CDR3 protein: CASRDGQRGNTIYF
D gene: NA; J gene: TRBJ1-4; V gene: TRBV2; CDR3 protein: CASSGGGLRGEKLFF
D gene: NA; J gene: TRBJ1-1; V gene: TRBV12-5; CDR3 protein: CASGLHGNTEAFF
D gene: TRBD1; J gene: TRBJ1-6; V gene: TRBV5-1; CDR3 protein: CASSAGTVDSPLHF
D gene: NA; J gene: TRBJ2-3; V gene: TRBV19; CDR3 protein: CASSTQGFITDTQYF
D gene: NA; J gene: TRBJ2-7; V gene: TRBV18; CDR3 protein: CASSKGGSSEQYF
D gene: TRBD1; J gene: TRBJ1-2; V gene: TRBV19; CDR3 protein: CASTPQGNYGYTF
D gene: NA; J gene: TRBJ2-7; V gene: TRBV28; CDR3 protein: CASSPTLGGEQYF
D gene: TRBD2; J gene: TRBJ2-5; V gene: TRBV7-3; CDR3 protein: CASSLGLAGGMGTQYF
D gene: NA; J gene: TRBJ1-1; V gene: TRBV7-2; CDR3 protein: CASSLDIIVKAFF